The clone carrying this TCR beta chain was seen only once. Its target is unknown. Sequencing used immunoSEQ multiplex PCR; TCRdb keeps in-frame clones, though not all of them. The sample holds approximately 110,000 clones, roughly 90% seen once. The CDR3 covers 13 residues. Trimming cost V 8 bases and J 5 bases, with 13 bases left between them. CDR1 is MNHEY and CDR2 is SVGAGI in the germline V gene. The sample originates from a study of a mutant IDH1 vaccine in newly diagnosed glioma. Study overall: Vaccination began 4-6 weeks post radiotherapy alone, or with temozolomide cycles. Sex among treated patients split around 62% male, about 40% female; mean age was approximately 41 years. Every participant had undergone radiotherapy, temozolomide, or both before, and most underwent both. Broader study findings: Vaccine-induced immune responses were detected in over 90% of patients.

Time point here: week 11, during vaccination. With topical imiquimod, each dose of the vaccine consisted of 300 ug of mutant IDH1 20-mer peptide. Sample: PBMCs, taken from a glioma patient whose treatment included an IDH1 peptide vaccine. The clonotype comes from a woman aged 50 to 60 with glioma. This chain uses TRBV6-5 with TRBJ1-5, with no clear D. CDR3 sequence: CASARYLDQPQHF. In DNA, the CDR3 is TGTGCCAGCGCTAGATACCTAGATCAGCCCCAGCATTTT.